The 29 T cell receptor beta chains listed next were all sequenced from one sample in a study of blood T cell repertoires in COVID-19. TCRdb's table, derived via immunoSEQ multiplex PCR, lists solely in-frame clones and lacks some. This table holds some 320,000 clones, about nine tenths found once. Sequencing input: PBMCs or T cells enriched from blood (not recorded which). The source of these receptors is a man aged 55 to 70 who had recovered from COVID-19.

V and J are TRBV14 and TRBJ1-1; possibly TRBD1 for D (5 bases). V lost 0 bases and J 11 bases, leaving 10 bases between the germline ends. Germline V CDR1 and CDR2: SGHDN, FVKESK. The CDR3 extends over 12 amino acids. In DNA, the CDR3 is TGTGCCAGCAGCCAAGATCGGCGGGGGGCTTTCTTT. Its protein product is CASSQDRRGAFF.

The chain combines TRBV5-1 with TRBJ2-3; TRBD2 matches 10 bases. The CDR3 consists of 13 residues. J was trimmed by 6 bases and V by 4 bases; bases with no gene match: 2. Germline lookup yields CDR1 SGHRS and CDR2 YFSETQ. CDR3 DNA: TGCGCCAGCAGCCTAGCGGGAGAGGATACGCAGTATTTT. This gives the protein CASSLAGEDTQYF.

The chain links TRBV18 to TRBJ1-1, with D tentatively TRBD1 (5 bases). This CDR3 contains 13 residues. Germline CDR1 reads KGHSH; CDR2 reads LQKENI. The V end lost 9 bases, the J end lost 2 bases, and 13 bases lay between the germline ends. CDR3 in amino acids: CASTGTSNTEAFF. The CDR3 DNA sequence: TGTGCCAGTACCGGGACTTCTAACACTGAAGCTTTCTTT. Variable domain in full (rest from reference TRBV18 and TRBJ1-1): NAGVMQNPRHLVRRRGQEARLRCSPMKGHSHVYWYRQLPEEGLKFMVYLQKENIIDESGMPKERFSAEFPKEGPSILRIQQVVRGDSAAYFCASTGTSNTEAFFGQGTRLTVV.

This clone showed up just once. The chain has TRBV15 and TRBJ1-3; 8 nucleotides agree with TRBD1. Losses at the gene ends were 3 bases for V and 2 bases for J; bases not matched to a gene: 3. Germline assignment: CDR1 LNHNV and CDR2 YYDKDF (reference sequence). The CDR3 runs 15 residues. CDR3 loop: CATSSPGQAGNTIYF. The CDR3 nucleotides are TGTGCCACCAGCAGTCCGGGACAGGCTGGAAACACCATATATTTT.

V usage is TRBV18 and J usage is TRBJ1-5; D remains unclear. Trimming took 3 bases from V and 2 from J, leaving 8 bases between them. Germline-derived CDR1 and CDR2 are KGHSH and LQKENI. The CDR3 covers 14 residues. CDR3 sequence (DNA): TGTGCCAGCTCACCGGGCTCTGGCAATCAGCCCCAGCATTTT. Amino acids: CASSPGSGNQPQHF.

The chain is built from TRBV2 and TRBJ2-5; a possible D gene is TRBD2 (6 bases). Germline loops: CDR1 SNHLY, CDR2 FYNNEI. There are 16 residues in the CDR3. Trimming pared 6 bases from V and 7 bases from J, leaving 24 bases between. The DNA of the CDR3 is TGTGCCAGCAGCAACCTGGGCAGGGTCCAAGCGGGGACCCAGTACTTC. Encoded protein: CASSNLGRVQAGTQYF.

This chain links TRBV27 with TRBJ2-2; D not certain. V was clipped by 5 bases and J by 5 bases, with 3 bases between them. The CDR3 has 11 amino acids. Germline values: CDR1 MNHEY, CDR2 SMNVEV (reference sequence). CDR3 loop: CASSQTGELFF. The CDR3 region has the DNA TGTGCCAGCAGTCAGACCGGGGAGCTGTTTTTT.

This clone was detected once. The chain combines TRBV9 with TRBJ2-7; 11 bases map to TRBD1. Germline V lookup: CDR1 SGDLS, CDR2 YYNGEE. V lost 3 bases to trimming and J lost 4 bases; unmatched junction nucleotides: 12. This CDR3 is built from 17 residues. As DNA, the CDR3 is TGTGCCAGCAGCGGAGGACAGGGGGCTATGAGTGGATACGAGCAGTACTTC. Encoded protein: CASSGGQGAMSGYEQYF.

This clone has a single count. The chain uses TRBV29-1 and TRBJ1-4, with 7 bases matching TRBD1. CDR3 length: 13 residues. Trimming at V came to 6 bases and at J to 7 bases, leaving 8 bases not matched to a gene. The germline V gene has CDR1 SQVTM and CDR2 ANQGSEA. The CDR3 reads CSVLDRAGEKLFF. CDR3 in DNA: TGCAGCGTCCTCGACAGGGCAGGTGAAAAACTGTTTTTT.

V and J are TRBV7-9 and TRBJ2-1; D might be TRBD2 (6 bases). Trimming took 3 bases from V and 4 from J, leaving 13 bases between them. From germline, CDR1 is SEHNR and CDR2 FQNEAQ (reference sequence). The CDR3 covers 15 residues. The CDR3 loop is CASSFRDFPYNEQFF. In DNA form, the CDR3 reads TGTGCCAGCAGCTTCAGGGACTTTCCTTACAATGAGCAGTTCTTC.

This clone has only a few counts. This chain connects TRBV18 to TRBJ1-4, with 7 nucleotides matching TRBD1. V lost 5 bases and J lost 3; bases outside the gene matches: 9. Germline V gives CDR1 KGHSH, CDR2 LQKENI. CDR3 length equals 16 residues. The CDR3 DNA reads TGTGCCAGCTCAGCAACTACAGGGGTTTCTAATGAAAAACTGTTTTTT. Translating gives CASSATTGVSNEKLFF. The variable domain in full, with the rest retrieved from reference TRBV18 and TRBJ1-4, is NAGVMQNPRHLVRRRGQEARLRCSPMKGHSHVYWYRQLPEEGLKFMVYLQKENIIDESGMPKERFSAEFPKEGPSILRIQQVVRGDSAAYFCASSATTGVSNEKLFFGSGTQLSVL.

The rearrangement links TRBV25-1 to TRBJ1-2; 9 bases fit TRBD1. Germline lookup yields CDR1 MGHDK and CDR2 SYGVNS. The CDR3 consists of 17 residues. Trimming cost V 4 bases and J 5 bases; bases outside gene matches: 14. CDR3 DNA sequence: TGTGCCAGCAGTGGGCCGGGACAGGGAAAAGCGGGGTATGGCTACACCTTC. Translating it yields CASSGPGQGKAGYGYTF.

For the CDR3, the DNA is TGTGCCACCAGCAGAGTTTCTTCAGTTGGGCACCATGAGCAGTTCTTC. Protein: CATSRVSSVGHHEQFF. The chain carries TRBV15 and TRBJ2-1; no definite D call. The CDR3 has 16 residues. Trimming took off 1 base at V and 8 bases at J, with 18 bases between the two ends. Germline values: CDR1 LNHNV, CDR2 YYDKDF (reference sequence). Full variable domain (remainder filled in from reference TRBV15 and TRBJ2-1): DAMVIQNPRYQVTQFGKPVTLSCSQTLNHNVMYWYQQKSSQAPKLLFHYYDKDFNNEADTPDNFQSRRPNTSFCFLDIRSPGLGDTAMYLCATSRVSSVGHHEQFFGPGTRLTVL.

The rearrangement joins TRBV7-6 to TRBJ2-2, with D possibly matching TRBD2 (6 bases). The CDR3 is 17 residues long. The ends were cut back, 2 bases at V and 0 bases at J, with 13 bases in the middle. Germline V CDR1 and CDR2: SGHVS, FNYEAQ. This CDR3 reads CASSLSSAGPNTGELFF. DNA of the CDR3: TGTGCCAGCAGCTTATCTTCAGCGGGTCCGAACACCGGGGAGCTGTTTTTT.

V and J are TRBV4-1 and TRBJ2-1; no clear D gene. V was trimmed by 1 base and J by 9 bases, leaving 13 bases between them. CDR1 MGHRA and CDR2 YSYEKL come from the germline V gene. The CDR3 contains 14 residues. This CDR3 is CASSQAGQALEQFF. The DNA of the CDR3 is TGCGCCAGCAGCCAAGCTGGTCAGGCCCTTGAGCAGTTCTTC.

The chain couples TRBV7-8 to TRBJ2-7; D gene uncertain. CDR3 size: 11 residues. The germline V gene has CDR1 SGHVS and CDR2 FQNEAQ. Trimming left V 5 bases short and J 4 bases short, with 6 bases between. The CDR3 here is CASSLLYEQYF. The CDR3 DNA reads as TGTGCCAGCAGCCTACTGTACGAGCAGTACTTC. The full variable domain, its missing parts supplied by reference TRBV7-8 and TRBJ2-7, is GAGVSQSPRYKVAKRGQDVALRCDPISGHVSLFWYQQALGQGPEFLTYFQNEAQLDKSGLPSDRFFAERPEGSVSTLKIQRTQQEDSAVYLCASSLLYEQYFGPGTRLTVT.

The gene calls are TRBV10-3 and TRBJ2-1, with 10 positions matching TRBD2. The CDR3 is 15 amino acids. Looked up from germline, CDR1 is ENHRY and CDR2 is SYGVKD. The ends lost 11 bases at V and 4 bases at J; junction bases unmatched: 11. In DNA, the CDR3 is TGTGCCTCAAGTGAGCGGGAGGGCCGATACAATGAGCAGTTCTTC. Encoded protein: CASSEREGRYNEQFF.

The chain employs TRBV4-2 and TRBJ1-5; a weak D match, TRBD1 (5 bases). This CDR3 has 15 residues. From germline, CDR1 is LGHNA and CDR2 YNFKEQ. The V gene lost 1 base and the J gene lost 4 bases, with 11 bases spanning the gap. The CDR3 coding sequence is TGTGCCAGCAGCCAAGTCAGGACACTAAATCAGCCCCAGCATTTT. Translation: CASSQVRTLNQPQHF.

V is TRBV4-1 and J is TRBJ1-5, with TRBD1 matching over 9 bases. V lost 0 bases and J lost 5; bases outside the gene matches: 5. The germline V gene encodes CDR1 MGHRA and CDR2 YSYEKL. The CDR3 is made up of 16 amino acids. CDR3 bases: TGCGCCAGCAGCCAAGATGGACAGGGGAACGATCAGCCCCAGCATTTT. Amino acid sequence: CASSQDGQGNDQPQHF.

CDR3: CASSYSGGASQPQHF. CDR3 nucleotides: TGTGCCAGCAGTTACTCGGGGGGTGCCAGTCAGCCCCAGCATTTT. The chain recombines TRBV6-5 with TRBJ1-5, with D tentatively TRBD1 (5 bases). V was cut by 0 bases and J by 6 bases, with 12 bases left in between. Germline V gene lookup returns CDR1 MNHEY and CDR2 SVGAGI. The CDR3 has 15 residues.

V usage is TRBV10-3 and J usage is TRBJ2-3; 12 bases fit TRBD2. Germline lookup yields CDR1 ENHRY and CDR2 SYGVKD. This CDR3 has 17 amino acids. With 6 bases clipped from V and 4 bases from J, the junction kept 11 bases outside the gene matches. The CDR3 sequence is CAIRGSSGRAMADTQYF. The CDR3 DNA sequence: TGTGCCATCAGGGGCTCTAGCGGGAGGGCCATGGCAGATACGCAGTATTTT.

The rearrangement joins TRBV7-9 to TRBJ1-2; 8 nucleotides line up with TRBD1. Germline V lookup: CDR1 SEHNR, CDR2 FQNEAQ (reference sequence). Losses at the gene ends were 3 bases for V and 8 bases for J; bases not matched to a gene: 8. This CDR3 is built from 14 residues. The CDR3 protein is CASSFGQGLGGYTF. CDR3 nucleotides: TGTGCCAGCAGCTTCGGACAGGGACTTGGGGGCTACACCTTC.

The chain recombines TRBV7-3 with TRBJ2-3, with D perhaps TRBD2 (6 bases). CDR1 and CDR2 from the germline V gene are SGHTA and FQGTGA. The CDR3 covers 16 residues. The ends were cut back, 1 base at V and 1 base at J, with 12 bases in the middle. The CDR3 here is CASSLMGGAGTDTQYF. Here the CDR3 DNA reads TGTGCCAGCAGCTTAATGGGAGGTGCGGGCACAGATACGCAGTATTTT.

The J gene is TRBJ1-5, the V gene TRBV6-1, with D maybe TRBD1 (6 bases). The CDR3 is 16 amino acids. V was cut by 4 bases and J by 4 bases, with 17 bases left in between. Germline V gene lookup returns CDR1 MNHNS and CDR2 SASEGT. This CDR3 is CASSAGTSLGNQPQHF. For the CDR3, the DNA is TGTGCCAGCAGTGCCGGGACAAGTCTTGGGAATCAGCCCCAGCATTTT.

This clone was seen just once. This chain uses TRBV3-1 (or the pseudogene TRBV3-2) with TRBJ1-5, with D perhaps matching TRBD1 (6 bases). This CDR3 region has 14 residues. V was trimmed by 3 bases and J by 2 bases, leaving 8 bases between them. The V gene's germline CDR1 is LGHDT and CDR2 YNNKEL (reference sequence). The chain's CDR3 is CASSQNRGNQPQHF. The CDR3 DNA sequence: TGTGCCAGCAGCCAGAACAGGGGCAATCAGCCCCAGCATTTT.

This clone was seen a single time. The rearrangement links TRBV7-9 to TRBJ2-3; D not certain. CDR1 SEHNR and CDR2 FQNEAQ come from the germline V gene (reference sequence). With 3 bases removed from V and 3 bases from J, the gap between germline ends came to 10 bases. The CDR3 length is 14 residues. The CDR3, as DNA: TGTGCCAGCAGCTTTTCTGCCGGGACAGATACGCAGTATTTT. Translation gives CASSFSAGTDTQYF.

This chain uses TRBV19 with TRBJ1-5; TRBD1 is a possible D gene (5 bases). Germline assignment: CDR1 LNHDA and CDR2 SQIVND (reference sequence). The ends were cut back, 6 bases at V and 0 bases at J, with 9 bases in the middle. CDR3 length equals 14 residues. CDR3 sequence: CASRDKISNQPQHF. The DNA of the CDR3 is TGTGCCAGTAGGGACAAGATTAGCAATCAGCCCCAGCATTTT. The full variable domain, with the rest looked up from reference TRBV19 and TRBJ1-5, is DGGITQSPKYLFRKEGQNVTLSCEQNLNHDAMYWYRQDPGQGLRLIYYSQIVNDFQKGDIAEGYSVSREKKESFPLTVTSAQKNPTAFYLCASRDKISNQPQHFGDGTRLSIL.

The CDR3 here is CASSSGQAFYGYTF. The CDR3 DNA sequence: TGTGCCAGCAGCTCGGGACAGGCCTTCTATGGCTACACCTTC. The chain links TRBV7-9 to TRBJ1-2; TRBD1 agrees at 8 bases. V shed 4 bases and J 4 bases; nucleotides not matched to a gene: 5. CDR1 and CDR2 (germline): SEHNR, FQNEAQ (reference sequence). This CDR3 has 14 residues.

The V and J genes are TRBV28 and TRBJ1-5; TRBD1 is a possible D gene (6 bases). This CDR3 is 14 amino acids long. V lost 4 bases and J 2 bases, leaving 9 bases between the germline ends. The germline V gene has CDR1 MDHEN and CDR2 SYDVKM. The CDR3 region is CASSSWTGNQPQHF. In nucleotides, the CDR3 is TGTGCCAGCAGTTCCTGGACAGGCAATCAGCCCCAGCATTTT.